The 20 T cell receptor beta chains in this list originate from one sample, sequenced in a study of T cell responses to AZD1222 COVID-19 vaccine. Sequenced by immunoSEQ multiplex PCR; TCRdb stores in-frame clones only, minus some. The sample yields nearly 35,000 clones, 80% to 90% seen once. Source: peripheral blood, taken on day 0 of AZD1222 vaccination. Receptors were obtained from an adult in good health.

The rearrangement uses TRBV29-1 and TRBJ2-7; TRBD2 aligns across 8 bases. The trim removed 8 bases at V and 2 bases at J, leaving 11 bases unmatched. Germline V CDR1 and CDR2: SQVTM, ANQGSEA. This CDR3 spans 14 amino acids. Here the CDR3 reads CSSSTSGSPYEQYF. The DNA for the CDR3 is TGCAGCAGCTCGACGAGCGGGAGTCCCTACGAGCAGTACTTC.

The chain recombines TRBV3-1 (or the pseudogene TRBV3-2) with TRBJ1-4, with 7 bases lining up with TRBD1. The V gene end was trimmed by 4 bases and the J gene end by 3 bases; junction bases not matched to a gene: 5. Germline V gene sequence: CDR1 LGHDT, CDR2 YNNKEL (reference sequence). This CDR3 comprises 15 residues. The CDR3 nucleotides are TGTGCCAGCAGCCTCGACAGGGTAGCTAATGAAAAACTGTTTTTT. Protein sequence: CASSLDRVANEKLFF.

The chain links TRBV5-1 to TRBJ1-1; TRBD1 might be the D (5 bases). Deletions cut 4 bases from V and 10 bases from J, with 17 bases between. The CDR3 is 13 residues long. Per the germline V gene, CDR1 is SGHRS and CDR2 is YFSETQ. CDR3 loop: CASSERDGQRAFF. The CDR3 nucleotides read TGCGCCAGCAGCGAACGGGACGGACAACGAGCTTTCTTT.

The chain is built from TRBV19 and TRBJ2-7; 7 positions match TRBD2. This CDR3 is 14 amino acids long. The germline V gene has CDR1 LNHDA and CDR2 SQIVND (reference sequence). V dropped 3 bases and J dropped 4; count of bases not matched to a gene: 6. CDR3 amino acids: CASSIYGEGYEQYF. The DNA for the CDR3 is TGTGCCAGTAGTATCTACGGGGAGGGATACGAGCAGTACTTC.

The chain joins TRBV7-9 to TRBJ1-6; D is unclear. Germline V gene sequence: CDR1 SEHNR, CDR2 FQNEAQ (reference sequence). CDR3 size: 13 residues. With 3 bases removed from V and 7 bases from J, the gap between germline ends came to 7 bases. CDR3 sequence reads: CASSFATNSPLHF. The DNA of the CDR3 is TGTGCCAGCAGCTTCGCAACAAATTCACCCCTCCACTTT.

J is TRBJ1-4 and V is TRBV2; D possibly corresponds to TRBD1 (5 bases). Per germline, CDR1 SNHLY and CDR2 FYNNEI. The length of the CDR3 is 13 residues. V was trimmed by 10 bases and J by 7 bases, leaving 16 bases between them. CDR3 sequence: CATHGGLGEKLFF. The DNA for the CDR3 is TGTGCCACCCACGGGGGGTTAGGTGAAAAACTGTTTTTT.

This clone was picked up a small number of times. V is TRBV5-1 and J is TRBJ1-2; D gene uncertain. CDR1 and CDR2 from the germline V gene are SGHRS and YFSETQ. The CDR3 spans 13 residues. V lost 1 base, J lost 8 bases, and 12 bases lay in between. The CDR3: CASSLNAGQGYTF. Written as DNA, the CDR3 is TGCGCCAGCAGCTTGAATGCCGGGCAAGGCTACACCTTC.

V gene TRBV28 combines with J gene TRBJ1-6; 7 bases map to TRBD1. Trimming cost V 9 bases and J 0 bases; bases outside gene matches: 14. Germline assignment: CDR1 MDHEN and CDR2 SYDVKM. This CDR3 has 18 amino acids. The CDR3 DNA sequence: TGTGCCAGTAAGACAGGGTTCCCCTATAGCTCCTATAATTCACCCCTCCACTTT. Translated, it gives CASKTGFPYSSYNSPLHF.

The rearrangement links TRBV29-1 to TRBJ1-4, with D possibly matching TRBD1 (6 bases). CDR1 and CDR2 from the germline V gene are SQVTM and ANQGSEA. The length of the CDR3 is 14 residues. Deletions cut 3 bases from V and 6 bases from J, with 14 bases between. The CDR3 sequence: CSVEGAPGDEKLFF. Here the CDR3 DNA reads TGCAGCGTTGAGGGGGCGCCGGGGGATGAAAAACTGTTTTTT. The full variable domain, in which reference TRBV29-1 and TRBJ1-4 provide the parts outside the CDR3, is SAVISQKPSRDICQRGTSLTIQCQVDSQVTMMFWYRQQPGQSLTLIATANQGSEATYESGFVIDKFPISRPNLTFSTLTVSNMSPEDSSIYLCSVEGAPGDEKLFFGSGTQLSVL.

J is TRBJ2-2 and V is TRBV18; 10 nucleotides line up with TRBD2. The germline gives CDR1 KGHSH, CDR2 LQKENI. V trimming: 6 bases; J trimming: 1 base; junction bases outside the gene matches: 5. The CDR3 consists of 16 residues. The CDR3 coding sequence is TGTGCCAGCTCGAAATGGACTAGCGGGAACACCGGGGAGCTGTTTTTT. This sequence encodes CASSKWTSGNTGELFF. The full variable domain, with the rest looked up from reference TRBV18 and TRBJ2-2, is NAGVMQNPRHLVRRRGQEARLRCSPMKGHSHVYWYRQLPEEGLKFMVYLQKENIIDESGMPKERFSAEFPKEGPSILRIQQVVRGDSAAYFCASSKWTSGNTGELFFGEGSRLTVL.

This clone came up once. This chain connects TRBV5-1 to TRBJ2-3; perhaps TRBD1 as D (5 bases). V gave up 0 bases and J gave up 1 base, with 6 bases separating them. The CDR3 consists of 14 residues. Germline CDR1 is SGHRS and CDR2 is YFSETQ. The CDR3 sequence is CASSLVRGTDTQYF. The CDR3, as DNA: TGCGCCAGCAGCTTGGTCAGGGGCACAGATACGCAGTATTTT.

The chain uses TRBV5-4 and TRBJ1-2, with D perhaps TRBD1 (5 bases). Germline V gives CDR1 SGHNT, CDR2 YYREEE (reference sequence). With 1 base removed from V and 4 bases from J, the gap between germline ends came to 17 bases. The CDR3 has 16 amino acids. DNA of the CDR3: TGTGCCAGCAGCTTGCCCCTACGAGGGGTCCGCTATGGCTACACCTTC. Protein sequence: CASSLPLRGVRYGYTF.

V usage is TRBV28 and J usage is TRBJ1-2, with D possibly TRBD1 on 5 matching bases. V was clipped by 4 bases and J by 4 bases, with 7 bases between them. The CDR3 is 12 residues long. CDR1 is MDHEN, CDR2 SYDVKM, per germline. Here the CDR3 DNA reads TGTGCCAGCAGTTACCAGGGCTATGGCTACACCTTC. Translation gives CASSYQGYGYTF.

The chain recombines TRBV28 with TRBJ1-6, with D possibly TRBD1 on 6 matching bases. The germline V gene has CDR1 MDHEN and CDR2 SYDVKM. V lost 6 bases and J lost 5, with 17 bases in between. CDR3 length: 16 residues. CDR3 loop: CASRTSQGRDNSPLHF. The CDR3 nucleotides read TGTGCCAGCAGGACTTCTCAGGGGCGGGATAATTCACCCCTCCACTTT. The full variable domain, rest sourced from reference TRBV28 and TRBJ1-6, is DVKVTQSSRYLVKRTGEKVFLECVQDMDHENMFWYRQDPGLGLRLIYFSYDVKMKEKGDIPEGYSVSREKKERFSLILESASTNQTSMYLCASRTSQGRDNSPLHFGNGTRLTVT.

The V gene is TRBV13, the J gene TRBJ2-2; D is undetermined. V lost 4 bases and J lost 4, with 10 bases in between. CDR1 is PRHDT and CDR2 is FYEKMQ in the germline V gene (reference sequence). CDR3 length: 14 residues. In DNA, the CDR3 is TGTGCCAGCAGCTCCTATTCGGGCACCGGGGAGCTGTTTTTT. It codes for CASSSYSGTGELFF.

The chain carries TRBV27 and TRBJ1-4; D is unresolved. This CDR3 is 15 amino acids long. Germline V lookup: CDR1 MNHEY, CDR2 SMNVEV (reference sequence). The ends were cut back, 0 bases at V and 4 bases at J, with 9 bases in the middle. The CDR3 coding sequence is TGTGCCAGCAGTTTATCAAACAGCCTTAATGAAAAACTGTTTTTT. Its translation is CASSLSNSLNEKLFF.

The V and J genes are TRBV19 and TRBJ2-2; 7 nucleotides match TRBD1. J gave up 1 base and V 5 bases, and 7 bases lay outside the gene matches. Germline V lookup: CDR1 LNHDA, CDR2 SQIVND (reference sequence). This CDR3 has 16 residues. The CDR3 sequence: CASSRYGTVNTGELFF. The CDR3 region has the DNA TGTGCCAGTAGTCGTTACGGGACAGTGAACACCGGGGAGCTGTTTTTT.

The chain has TRBV11-2 and TRBJ1-2; D is uncertain. Per the germline V gene, CDR1 is SGHAT and CDR2 is FQNNGV. CDR3 length equals 13 residues. The V end was cut by 1 base, the J end by 8 bases, with 11 bases between. In DNA form, the CDR3 reads TGTGCCAGCAGCTTAGGCCCGCAGTCGGGCTACACCTTC. This sequence encodes CASSLGPQSGYTF.

This chain links TRBV24-1 with TRBJ2-5; 9 nucleotides agree with TRBD2. Germline V gene lookup returns CDR1 KGHDR and CDR2 SFDVKD. Losses at the gene ends were 4 bases for V and 1 base for J; bases not matched to a gene: 3. CDR3 length: 15 residues. CDR3 sequence reads: CATSEGAGGQETQYF. The CDR3 DNA reads as TGTGCCACCAGTGAGGGAGCGGGGGGCCAAGAGACCCAGTACTTC.

CDR3 bases: TGTGCCAGCAGCCAAGTCCCCTACACTGAAGCTTTCTTT. It specifies CASSQVPYTEAFF. This chain uses TRBV4-2 with TRBJ1-1; D is undetermined. Trimming took 1 base from V and 3 from J, leaving 6 bases between them. This CDR3 has 13 residues. The germline V gene encodes CDR1 LGHNA and CDR2 YNFKEQ.